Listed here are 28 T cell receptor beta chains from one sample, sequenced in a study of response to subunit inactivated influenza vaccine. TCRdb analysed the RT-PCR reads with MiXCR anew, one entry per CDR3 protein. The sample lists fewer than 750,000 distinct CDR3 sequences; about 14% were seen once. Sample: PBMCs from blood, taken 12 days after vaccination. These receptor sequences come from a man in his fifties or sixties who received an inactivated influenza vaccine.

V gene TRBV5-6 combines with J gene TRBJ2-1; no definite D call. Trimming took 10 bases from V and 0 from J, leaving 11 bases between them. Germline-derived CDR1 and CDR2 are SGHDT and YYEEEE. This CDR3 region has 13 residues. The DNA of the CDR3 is TGTGCCGCCCAGCCCCTCTCCTACAATGAGCAGTTCTTC. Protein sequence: CAAQPLSYNEQFF.

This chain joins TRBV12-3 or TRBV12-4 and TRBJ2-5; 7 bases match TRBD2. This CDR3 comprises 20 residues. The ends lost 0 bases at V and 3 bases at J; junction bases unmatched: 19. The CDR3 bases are TGTGCCAGCAGTTTAGCGGTAATGCGGGGGACCCATACGAGAAAAGAGACCCAGTACTTC. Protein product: CASSLAVMRGTHTRKETQYF.

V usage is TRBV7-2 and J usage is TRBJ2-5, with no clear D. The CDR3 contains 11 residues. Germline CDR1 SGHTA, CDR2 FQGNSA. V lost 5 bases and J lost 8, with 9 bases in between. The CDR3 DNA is TGTGCCAGCAGCCTATTCCCCACCCAGTACTTC. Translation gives CASSLFPTQYF.

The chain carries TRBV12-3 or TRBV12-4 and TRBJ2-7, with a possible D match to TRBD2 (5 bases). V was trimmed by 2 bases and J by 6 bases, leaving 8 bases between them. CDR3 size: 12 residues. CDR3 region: CASSLWEREQYF. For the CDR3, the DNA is TGTGCCAGCAGTTTATGGGAGCGCGAGCAGTACTTC.

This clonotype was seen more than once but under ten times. CDR3 in DNA: TGTGCCAGCATCATTAGCGGGTCAAGCTCCTACAATGAGCAGTTCTTC. This translates into CASIISGSSSYNEQFF. V gene TRBV5-6 combines with J gene TRBJ2-1, with TRBD2 matching over 7 bases. V lost 6 bases to trimming and J lost 0 bases; unmatched junction nucleotides: 9. The CDR3 spans 16 residues. Per the germline V gene, CDR1 is SGHDT and CDR2 is YYEEEE.

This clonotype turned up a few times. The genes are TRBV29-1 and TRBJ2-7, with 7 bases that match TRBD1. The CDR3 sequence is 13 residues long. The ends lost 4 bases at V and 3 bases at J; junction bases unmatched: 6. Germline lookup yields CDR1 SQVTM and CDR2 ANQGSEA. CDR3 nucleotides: TGCAGCGTTGTAAACAGGGGTAGCTACGAGCAGTACTTC. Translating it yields CSVVNRGSYEQYF.

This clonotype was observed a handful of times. The CDR3 loop reads CASSLGMGSTDTQYF. CDR3 DNA: TGTGCCAGCAGTTTAGGGATGGGGAGCACAGATACGCAGTATTTT. This chain links TRBV12-3 or TRBV12-4 with TRBJ2-3; no clear D gene. CDR3 size: 15 residues. Deletions cut 1 base from V and 0 bases from J, with 8 bases between.

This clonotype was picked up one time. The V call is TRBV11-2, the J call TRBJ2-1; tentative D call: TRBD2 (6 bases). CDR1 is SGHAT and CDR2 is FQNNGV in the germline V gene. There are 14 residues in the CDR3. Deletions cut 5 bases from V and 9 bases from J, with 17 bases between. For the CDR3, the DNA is TGTGCCAGCAGCCTCCTCCGGGAGCTGGGTGAGCAGTTCTTC. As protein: CASSLLRELGEQFF. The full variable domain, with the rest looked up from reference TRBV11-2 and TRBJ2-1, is EAGVAQSPRYKIIEKRQSVAFWCNPISGHATLYWYQQILGQGPKLLIQFQNNGVVDDSQLPKDRFSAERLKGVDSTLKIQPAKLEDSAVYLCASSLLRELGEQFFGPGTRLTVL.

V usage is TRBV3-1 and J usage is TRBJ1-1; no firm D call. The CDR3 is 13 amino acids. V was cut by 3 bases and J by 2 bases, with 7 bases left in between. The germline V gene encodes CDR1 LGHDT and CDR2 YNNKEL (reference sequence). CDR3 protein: CASSHGENTEAFF. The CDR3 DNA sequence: TGTGCCAGCAGCCATGGGGAAAACACTGAAGCTTTCTTT.

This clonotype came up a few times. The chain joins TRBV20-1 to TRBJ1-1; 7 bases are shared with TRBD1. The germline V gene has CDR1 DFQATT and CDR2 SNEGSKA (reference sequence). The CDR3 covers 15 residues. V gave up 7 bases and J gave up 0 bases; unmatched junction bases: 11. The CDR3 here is CSGRDGTALNTEAFF. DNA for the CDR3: TGCAGTGGCCGCGACGGGACAGCCTTGAACACTGAAGCTTTCTTT.

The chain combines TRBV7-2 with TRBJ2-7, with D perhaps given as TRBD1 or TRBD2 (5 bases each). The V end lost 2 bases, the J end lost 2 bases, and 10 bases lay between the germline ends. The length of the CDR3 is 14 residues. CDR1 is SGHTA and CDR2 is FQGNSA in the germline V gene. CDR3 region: CASSLRDPTYEQYF. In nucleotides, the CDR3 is TGTGCCAGCAGCTTACGGGACCCTACCTACGAGCAGTACTTC.

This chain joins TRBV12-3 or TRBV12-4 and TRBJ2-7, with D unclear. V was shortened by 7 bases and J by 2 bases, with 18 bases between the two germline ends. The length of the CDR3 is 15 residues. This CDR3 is CASTNGAAGPYEQYF. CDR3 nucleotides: TGTGCCAGCACAAATGGCGCAGCTGGTCCCTACGAGCAGTACTTC.

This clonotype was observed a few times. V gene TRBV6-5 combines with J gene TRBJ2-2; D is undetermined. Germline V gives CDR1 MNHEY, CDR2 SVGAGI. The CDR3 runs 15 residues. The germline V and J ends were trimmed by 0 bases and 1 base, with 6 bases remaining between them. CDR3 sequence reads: CASSYSSRNTGELFF. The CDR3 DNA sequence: TGTGCCAGCAGTTACTCGTCCAGGAACACCGGGGAGCTGTTTTTT.

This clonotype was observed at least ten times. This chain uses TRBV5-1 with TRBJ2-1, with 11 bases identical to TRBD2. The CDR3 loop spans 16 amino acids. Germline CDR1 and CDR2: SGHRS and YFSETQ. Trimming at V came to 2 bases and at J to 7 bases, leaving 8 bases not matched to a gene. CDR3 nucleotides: TGCGCCAGCAGCTTCTTTCTGACTAGCGGGATAAATGAGCAGTTCTTC. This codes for CASSFFLTSGINEQFF.

The CDR3 reads CASSQEPLTSGASDTQYF. CDR3 bases: TGTGCCAGCAGCCAAGAGCCCTTGACTAGCGGGGCTTCAGATACGCAGTATTTT. The chain carries TRBV4-2 and TRBJ2-3; the match to TRBD2 covers 11 bases. Looked up from germline, CDR1 is LGHNA and CDR2 is YNFKEQ. The trim removed 0 bases at V and 4 bases at J, leaving 9 bases unmatched. This CDR3 comprises 18 residues.

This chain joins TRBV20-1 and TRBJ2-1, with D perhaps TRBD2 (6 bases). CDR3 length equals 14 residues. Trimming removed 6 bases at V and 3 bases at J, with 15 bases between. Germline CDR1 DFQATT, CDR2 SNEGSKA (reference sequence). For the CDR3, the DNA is TGCAGTGCCACGGGAGAGCGGGTCTACAATGAGCAGTTCTTC. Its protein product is CSATGERVYNEQFF.

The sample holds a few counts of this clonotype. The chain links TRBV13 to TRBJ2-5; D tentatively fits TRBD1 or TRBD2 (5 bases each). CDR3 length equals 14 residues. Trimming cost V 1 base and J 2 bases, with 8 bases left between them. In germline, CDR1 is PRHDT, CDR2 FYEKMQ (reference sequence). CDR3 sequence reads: CASSLVGEQETQYF. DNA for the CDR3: TGTGCCAGCAGCTTAGTGGGGGAACAAGAGACCCAGTACTTC. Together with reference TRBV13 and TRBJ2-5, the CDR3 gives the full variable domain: AAGVIQSPRHLIKEKRETATLKCYPIPRHDTVYWYQQGPGQDPQFLISFYEKMQSDKGSIPDRFSAQQFSDYHSELNMSSLELGDSALYFCASSLVGEQETQYFGPGTRLLVL.

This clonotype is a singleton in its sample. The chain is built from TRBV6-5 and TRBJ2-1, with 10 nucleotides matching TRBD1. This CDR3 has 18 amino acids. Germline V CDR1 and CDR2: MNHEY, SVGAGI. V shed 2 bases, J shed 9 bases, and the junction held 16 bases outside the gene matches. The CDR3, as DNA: TGTGCCAGCAGTTACGGCCGGTTGACAGGGGGCTTTCGGGGTGAGCAGTTCTTC. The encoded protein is CASSYGRLTGGFRGEQFF.

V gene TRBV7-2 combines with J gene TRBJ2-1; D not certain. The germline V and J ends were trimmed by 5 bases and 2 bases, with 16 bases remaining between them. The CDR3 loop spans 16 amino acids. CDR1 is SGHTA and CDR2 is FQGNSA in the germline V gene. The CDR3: CASSVGRVPAYNEQFF. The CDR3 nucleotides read TGTGCCAGCAGCGTAGGGCGCGTCCCGGCCTACAATGAGCAGTTCTTC.

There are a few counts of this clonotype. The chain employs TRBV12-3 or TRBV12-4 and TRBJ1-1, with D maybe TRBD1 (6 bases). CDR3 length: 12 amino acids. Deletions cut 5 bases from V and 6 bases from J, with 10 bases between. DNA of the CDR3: TGTGCCAGCAGTAGGGGGGGGCCTGAAGCTTTCTTT. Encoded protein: CASSRGGPEAFF.

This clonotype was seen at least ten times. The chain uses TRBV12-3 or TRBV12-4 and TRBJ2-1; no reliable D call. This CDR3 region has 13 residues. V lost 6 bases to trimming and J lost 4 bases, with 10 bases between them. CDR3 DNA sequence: TGTGCCAGCAGCCTTCTTCAGTACAATGAGCAGTTCTTC. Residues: CASSLLQYNEQFF.

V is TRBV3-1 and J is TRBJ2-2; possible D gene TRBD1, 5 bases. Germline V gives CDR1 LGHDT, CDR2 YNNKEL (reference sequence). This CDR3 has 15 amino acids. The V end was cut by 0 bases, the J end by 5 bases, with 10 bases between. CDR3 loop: CASSQEFRGTGELFF. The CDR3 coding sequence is TGTGCCAGCAGCCAAGAATTTAGGGGTACCGGGGAGCTGTTTTTT.

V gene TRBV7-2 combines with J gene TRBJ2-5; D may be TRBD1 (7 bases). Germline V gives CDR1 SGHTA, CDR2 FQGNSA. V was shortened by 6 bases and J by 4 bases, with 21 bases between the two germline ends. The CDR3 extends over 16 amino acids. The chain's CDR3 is CASSRTGGDLVETQYF. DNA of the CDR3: TGTGCCAGCAGTCGGACAGGAGGGGATTTGGTAGAGACCCAGTACTTC.

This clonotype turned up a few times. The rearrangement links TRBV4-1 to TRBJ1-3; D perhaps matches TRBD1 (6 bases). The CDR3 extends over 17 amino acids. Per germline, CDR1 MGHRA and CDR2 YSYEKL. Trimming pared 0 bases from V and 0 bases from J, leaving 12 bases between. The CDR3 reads CASSQESAGHSGNTIYF. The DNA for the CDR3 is TGCGCCAGCAGCCAAGAGTCGGCGGGACACTCTGGAAACACCATATATTTT.

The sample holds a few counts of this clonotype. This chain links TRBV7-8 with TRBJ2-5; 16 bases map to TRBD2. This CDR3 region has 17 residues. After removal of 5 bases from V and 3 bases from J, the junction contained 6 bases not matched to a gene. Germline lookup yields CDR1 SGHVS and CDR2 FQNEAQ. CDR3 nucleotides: TGTGCCAGCAGCCTACTCGGGACTAGCGGGGGGGAAGAGACCCAGTACTTC. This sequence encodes CASSLLGTSGGEETQYF.

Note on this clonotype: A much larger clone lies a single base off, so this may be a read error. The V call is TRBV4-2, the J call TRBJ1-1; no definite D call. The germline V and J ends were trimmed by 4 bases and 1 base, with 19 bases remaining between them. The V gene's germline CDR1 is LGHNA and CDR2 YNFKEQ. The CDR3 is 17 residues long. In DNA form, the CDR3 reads TGTGCCAGCAGCCTAGATATTTCCAGCAGCCGGAACACTGAAGCTTTCTTT. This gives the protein CASSLDISSSRNTEAFF.

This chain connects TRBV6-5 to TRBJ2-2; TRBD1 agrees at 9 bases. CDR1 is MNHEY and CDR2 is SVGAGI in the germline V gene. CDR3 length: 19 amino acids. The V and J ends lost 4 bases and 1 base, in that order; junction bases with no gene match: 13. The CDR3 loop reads CASSSSRRMGQGNTGELFF. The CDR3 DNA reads TGTGCCAGCAGTTCGTCCCGACGCATGGGACAGGGGAACACCGGGGAGCTGTTTTTT.

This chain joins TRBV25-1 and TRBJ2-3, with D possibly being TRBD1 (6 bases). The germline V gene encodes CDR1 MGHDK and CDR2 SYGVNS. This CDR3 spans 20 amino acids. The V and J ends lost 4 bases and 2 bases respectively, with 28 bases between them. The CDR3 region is CASSGPLTGSPMSYTDTQYF. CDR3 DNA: TGTGCCAGCAGTGGCCCCCTTACAGGGAGCCCCATGTCATACACAGATACGCAGTATTTT.